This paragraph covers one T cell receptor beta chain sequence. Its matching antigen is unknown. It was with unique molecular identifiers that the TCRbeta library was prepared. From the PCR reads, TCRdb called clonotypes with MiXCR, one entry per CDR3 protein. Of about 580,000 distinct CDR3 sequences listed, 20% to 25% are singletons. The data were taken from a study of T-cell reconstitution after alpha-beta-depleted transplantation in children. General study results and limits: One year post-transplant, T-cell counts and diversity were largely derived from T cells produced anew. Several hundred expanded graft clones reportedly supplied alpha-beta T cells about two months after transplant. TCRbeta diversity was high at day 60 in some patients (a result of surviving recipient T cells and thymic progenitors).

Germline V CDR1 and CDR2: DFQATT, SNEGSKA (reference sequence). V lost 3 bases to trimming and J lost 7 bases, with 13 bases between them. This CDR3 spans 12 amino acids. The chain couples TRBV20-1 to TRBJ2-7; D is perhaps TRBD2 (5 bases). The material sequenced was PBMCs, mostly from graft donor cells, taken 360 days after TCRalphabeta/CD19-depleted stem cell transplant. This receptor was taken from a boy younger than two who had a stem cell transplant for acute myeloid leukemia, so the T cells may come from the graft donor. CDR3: CSASGETKEQYF. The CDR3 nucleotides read TGCAGTGCTAGTGGGGAGACCAAAGAGCAGTACTTC.